This T cell receptor beta chain was sequenced for a study of EBV T-cell therapy then PD-1 blockade in nasopharyngeal carcinoma. Germline V gene sequence: CDR1 MDHEN, CDR2 SYDVKM. Trimming pared 1 base from V and 5 bases from J, leaving 11 bases between. The CDR3 covers 14 residues. Method: immunoSEQ multiplex PCR; TCRdb's copy keeps in-frame clones and lacks some. The data contain fewer than 25,000 clones, around 82% of them singletons. Treatment defined: AdE1-LMPpoly-expanded autologous EBV-specific T-cell therapy followed by anti-PD-1 nivolumab. Regarding this clone: Its antigen is not known.

This sequence joins TRBV28 and TRBJ1-2; D not certain. The sequences come from CD8+ T cells from blood, collected between days 50 and 65 from a patient whose treatment included autologous EBV-specific T cells and nivolumab. This receptor was obtained from a man aged 40-49 years with nasopharyngeal carcinoma. CDR3 region: CASSLLNFGYGYTF. The CDR3 nucleotides read TGTGCCAGCAGTTTATTAAATTTCGGGTATGGCTACACCTTC.